These 6 T cell receptor beta chains came from one sample sequenced in a study of cytomegalovirus exposure and HLA in healthy donors. The PCR employed 60 Vbeta primers together with 13 Jbeta primers. TCRdb's table, derived via immunoSEQ multiplex PCR, lists solely in-frame clones and lacks some. The table has 130,000 to 150,000 clones, roughly 83% seen once. Sequencing was done on a sample of PBMCs. All receptors come from a man aged 35 to 55 in good health and CMV-seropositive.

This chain joins TRBV18 and TRBJ2-5; 12 bases are a match to TRBD2. The J call may be faulty, since TRBJ2-7 better matches the DNA end. Germline assignment: CDR1 KGHSH and CDR2 LQKENI. The CDR3 is 15 amino acids. The CDR3 sequence: CASSPRTSGKTEQYF. CDR3 nucleotides: TGTGCCAGCTCACCCAGGACTAGCGGGAAAACCGAGCAGTACTTC.

V gene TRBV2 combines with J gene TRBJ1-2; unclear D gene. The germline V gene has CDR1 SNHLY and CDR2 FYNNEI. This CDR3 spans 13 amino acids. Trimming took off 8 bases at V and 5 bases at J, with 15 bases between the two ends. The CDR3 is CASGEGWGYGYTF. Written as DNA, the CDR3 is TGTGCCAGCGGGGAGGGCTGGGGATATGGCTACACCTTC.

Note on this clone: Germline is not matched at one junction end, which may reflect a read error. CDR3 sequence reads: CANSRGTYNEQFF. CDR3 nucleotides: TGTGCCAACAGTCGCGGGACCTACAATGAGCAGTTCTTC. This chain links TRBV2 with TRBJ2-1; D may be TRBD2 (6 bases). The CDR3 is 13 residues long. Germline V gene data show CDR1 as SNHLY and CDR2 as FYNNEI.

The J gene is TRBJ2-1, the V gene TRBV28; TRBD2 matches at 10 bases. Germline CDR1 MDHEN, CDR2 SYDVKM. V lost 3 bases and J lost 4; bases outside the gene matches: 6. The CDR3 is made up of 16 amino acids. The chain's CDR3 is CASSFTGTSVYNEQFF. CDR3 nucleotides: TGTGCCAGCAGTTTCACCGGGACTAGCGTATACAATGAGCAGTTCTTC.

The CDR3 spells CASSAAPTQYQETQYF. CDR3 bases: TGTGCCAGCAGTGCGGCCCCGACACAGTACCAAGAGACCCAGTACTTC. This sequence joins TRBV6-1 and TRBJ2-5; D is ambiguous. The CDR3 runs 16 residues. V lost 4 bases and J lost 0, with 15 bases in between. Germline V gene lookup returns CDR1 MNHNS and CDR2 SASEGT.

The chain links TRBV7-9 to TRBJ2-2; D is unclear. Germline CDR1 is SEHNR and CDR2 is FQNEAQ (reference sequence). This CDR3 region has 12 residues. V was trimmed by 4 bases and J by 4 bases, leaving 4 bases between them. CDR3 in amino acids: CASSSFTGELFF. The CDR3 nucleotides are TGTGCCAGCAGCTCCTTCACCGGGGAGCTGTTTTTT. The variable domain in full, completed from reference TRBV7-9 and TRBJ2-2, reads DTGVSQNPRHKITKRGQNVTFRCDPISEHNRLYWYRQTLGQGPEFLTYFQNEAQLEKSRLLSDRFSAERPKGSFSTLEIQRTEQGDSAMYLCASSSFTGELFFGEGSRLTVL.